Shown below are 2 T cell receptor beta chains from a single sample sequenced in a study of T cell clones after liver transplantation. TCRdb's table, derived via immunoSEQ multiplex PCR, lists solely in-frame clones and lacks some. Seen here are 9,200 or so clones, about 72% observed once, and the top ten hold around 56%. Here the sequenced sample was CD8+ T cells from blood, taken at the 22-month timepoint. These receptors came from a human patient who received a liver transplant. The graft donor may be the source of some T cells.

The chain is built from TRBV11-2 and TRBJ2-7; D gene uncertain. Germline V gives CDR1 SGHAT, CDR2 FQNNGV. The CDR3 is 14 amino acids. Trimming took off 5 bases at V and 2 bases at J, with 13 bases between the two ends. The CDR3 spells CASSGTGEAYEQYF. CDR3 bases: TGTGCCAGCAGCGGAACCGGTGAAGCCTACGAGCAGTACTTC.

This sequence joins TRBV27 and TRBJ1-6; no firm D call. The germline V gene encodes CDR1 MNHEY and CDR2 SMNVEV (reference sequence). V lost 6 bases and J 3 bases, leaving 18 bases between the germline ends. The CDR3 runs 17 residues. The CDR3 DNA is TGTGCCAGCAGCTACACCACCCCGGGCCGCTATAATTCACCCCTCCACTTT. It encodes CASSYTTPGRYNSPLHF.